This is a list of T cell receptor beta chains from one sample in a study of blood T cell repertoires in COVID-19. TCRdb keeps only in-frame clones here, not all; method: immunoSEQ multiplex PCR. The sample shows about 120,000 clones, 85% of them seen only once. Material for sequencing was peripheral blood. All receptors derive from a man aged 35 to 55 with acute or convalescent COVID-19. Each CDR3 is given with its conserved first and last residue. A D gene is named only where the DNA matches it firmly. Clone size is given for some rows only: seen once, a few or many times, or a class if the clone is expanded.

TRBD2	once	TRBV5-1	TRBJ2-3	16	TGCGCCAGCAGCAATCATATTAGCGGGGGGGCTCGAACGCAGTATTTT	CASSNHISGGARTQYF
NA	NA	TRBV7-9	TRBJ1-6	13	TGTGCCAGCAGCTTAATGGAGGGGTCACCCCTCCACTTT	CASSLMEGSPLHF
TRBD2	NA	TRBV7-9	TRBJ2-3	18	TGTGCCAGCAGCTTAGGGTACCAGCGGGGGCTTAGCACAGATACGCAGTATTTT	CASSLGYQRGLSTDTQYF
TRBD1	NA	TRBV24-1	TRBJ2-3	15	TGTGCCACCAGTGAGCCGGGACAGGGCACAGATACGCAGTATTTT	CATSEPGQGTDTQYF
TRBD2	NA	TRBV5-1	TRBJ2-3	17	TGCGCCAGCAGCTTGGGCTGGCTAGCGGATAGCACAGATACGCAGTATTTT	CASSLGWLADSTDTQYF
NA	NA	TRBV4-1	TRBJ1-2	14	TGCGCCAGCAGCCCCAGTGATCGGGGCTATGGCTACACCTTC	CASSPSDRGYGYTF
NA	NA	TRBV3-1/TRBV3-2	TRBJ2-5	16	TGTGCCAGACGGACGCCACGGGGGGCCTTCCAAGAGACCCAGTACTTC	CARRTPRGAFQETQYF
TRBD1	NA	TRBV27	TRBJ2-7	14	TGTGCCAGCAGTTTAGCAGGGGGCTTCGACGAGCAGTACTTC	CASSLAGGFDEQYF
NA	NA	TRBV7-3	TRBJ1-2	15	TGTGCCAGCAGCTTAATAGATGAGAGCCCCAATGGCTACACCTTC	CASSLIDESPNGYTF
TRBD1	NA	TRBV11-2	TRBJ2-1	16	TGTGCCAGCAGCTGGTCCGACAGGGGTGGAAAGGGTGAGCAGTTCTTC	CASSWSDRGGKGEQFF
NA	NA	TRBV5-1	TRBJ1-3	13	TGCGCCAGCAGCTCTTCACAGGGAAACACCATATATTTT	CASSSSQGNTIYF
NA	NA	TRBV4-2	TRBJ1-5	13	TGTGCCAGCAGCCGAGCACAGGGACAGCCCCAGCATTTT	CASSRAQGQPQHF
NA	NA	TRBV5-1	TRBJ2-3	15	TGCGCCAGCAGCTCTATCGGGGGGCCCACAGATACGCAGTATTTT	CASSSIGGPTDTQYF
NA	few	TRBV19	TRBJ2-2	13	TGTGCCAGTAGTATGGCGGGGTCCGGGGAGCTGTTTTTT	CASSMAGSGELFF
NA	NA	TRBV7-3	TRBJ2-3	14	TGTGCCACCAGTCCGGGGATAGGGTCGGATACGCAGTATTTT	CATSPGIGSDTQYF
NA	NA	TRBV5-4	TRBJ2-7	14	TGTGCCAGCAGCTTGGCAAGGGGAAACTACGAGCAGTACTTC	CASSLARGNYEQYF
TRBD1	NA	TRBV10-3	TRBJ2-2	18	TGTGCCATCAGTGACCCCATCCGGGACAGCAAGGCAACCGGGGAGCTGTTTTTT	CAISDPIRDSKATGELFF